The source of this T cell receptor (beta chain) is a study of cytomegalovirus exposure and HLA in healthy donors. Study conclusions and caveats: Clonal expansion was found to be greater in HLA-associated TCR beta chains than in equally common others in a later analysis. Sequencing had likely introduced a cluster of highly shared sequence variants as an artifact.

The table lists this clone with a count of one. Its specificity is unknown. Vbeta (60) and Jbeta (13) primers were used in the PCR. Some clones are missing from TCRdb's copy, which holds only in-frame ones; the method was immunoSEQ multiplex PCR. Counted here are about 180,000 clones, roughly 75% occurring once; the ten biggest clones make up approximately 2%. The sequence derives from a woman in her twenties or thirties in good health and CMV-seronegative. Sequenced sample: PBMCs.

The CDR3 DNA reads TGCGCCAGCAGCTTGGACAGCTATAGCAATCAGCCCCAGCATTTT. It translates to CASSLDSYSNQPQHF. V usage is TRBV5-1 and J usage is TRBJ1-5; no firm D call. The CDR3 is made up of 15 amino acids. Germline lookup yields CDR1 SGHRS and CDR2 YFSETQ. Trimming cost V 0 bases and J 0 bases, with 7 bases left between them.